The 3 T cell receptor beta chains below all came from one sample that was sequenced in a study of siplizumab effects on memory and regulatory T cells (dated by TCRdb to about 2019). Library generation was performed with the immunoSEQ multiplex PCR assay. Drawn from immuneACCESS, this table holds only the in-frame rearrangements with V and J called that TCRdb kept. Clones are partly lost; checked studies trace under half to an unresolved V gene and leave the rest unexplained. For this sample there are some 100,000 clones; approximately 92% appear just once. Clones ranked in the top ten supply roughly 2.7% of the sample. Material: CD4+ T cells sorted from blood. All receptors come from a human donor in good health. Some clones in this sample may be carry-over from other donors' samples.

V is TRBV5-1 and J is TRBJ2-1; D ambiguous. CDR3 size: 14 residues. Germline V lookup: CDR1 SGHRS, CDR2 YFSETQ. V was pared by 0 bases and J by 3 bases, with 7 bases between. CDR3 in amino acids: CASSLVANYNEQFF. Written as DNA, the CDR3 is TGCGCCAGCAGCTTGGTGGCCAACTACAATGAGCAGTTCTTC.

The gene calls are TRBV14 and TRBJ2-6; 8 positions agree with TRBD2. The V segment lost 2 bases and the J segment 0 bases; nucleotides outside the gene matches: 6. The CDR3 length is 18 residues. Germline CDR1 reads SGHDN; CDR2 reads FVKESK. CDR3 sequence (DNA): TGTGCCAGCAGCCAATCGATAGCGGGATCCTCTGGGGCCAACGTCCTGACTTTC. It translates to CASSQSIAGSSGANVLTF.

This clone was picked up one time. The rearrangement links TRBV15 to TRBJ2-7, with D perhaps matching TRBD2 (5 bases). The CDR3 sequence is 16 residues long. Germline values: CDR1 LNHNV, CDR2 YYDKDF (reference sequence). The V and J ends lost 0 bases and 3 bases respectively, with 15 bases between them. The CDR3 region is CATSRDSGKESYEQYF. In DNA form, the CDR3 reads TGTGCCACCAGCAGAGATTCCGGGAAAGAAAGCTACGAGCAGTACTTC.